Listed below are T cell receptor beta chains from one sample, sequenced in a study of blood T cell repertoires in COVID-19. Only in-frame clones appear in the TCRdb table, and some are missing; sequencing was by immunoSEQ multiplex PCR. The table has 140,000 or so clones, about 87% seen once; the top ten hold about 11%. The specimen sequenced was PBMCs or T cells enriched from blood (not recorded which). These receptors were obtained from a man in his sixties who had recovered from COVID-19. CDR3s include the opening cysteine and the closing phenylalanine or tryptophan. The D gene is left open where the match is weak. Only part of the rows carry a size: once, few, many, or a class if the clone is expanded.

clone_size: .; v_call: TRBV12-5; d_call: TRBD1; j_call: TRBJ1-2; cdr3_nt: TGTGCTAGTGGTTTGGTCACAGGGGGGAACTATGGCTACACCTTC; cdr3_aa: CASGLVTGGNYGYTF
clone_size: .; v_call: TRBV6-5; d_call: TRBD2; j_call: TRBJ2-2; cdr3_nt: TGTGCCAGCAGTTACCGAAGCGGGGGGACAACCGGGGAGCTGTTTTTT; cdr3_aa: CASSYRSGGTTGELFF
clone_size: .; v_call: TRBV28; d_call: TRBD2; j_call: TRBJ2-7; cdr3_nt: TGTGCCAGCAGCCGCCTGGGGAGCGGGGGGATCTACGAGCAGTACTTC; cdr3_aa: CASSRLGSGGIYEQYF
clone_size: .; v_call: TRBV11-2; d_call: TRBD2; j_call: TRBJ2-5; cdr3_nt: TGTGCCAGCAGCTTATGGTTTAGCGGGGGGGCTAATGAAGAGACCCAGTACTTC; cdr3_aa: CASSLWFSGGANEETQYF
clone_size: once; v_call: TRBV25-1; d_call: .; j_call: TRBJ1-2; cdr3_nt: TGTGCCAGCAGCGCAGGGGTGGCCTATGGCTACACCTTC; cdr3_aa: CASSAGVAYGYTF
clone_size: .; v_call: TRBV7-9; d_call: .; j_call: TRBJ1-5; cdr3_nt: TGTGCCAGCAGCTCCCCCCCGGGACCCCAGCATTTT; cdr3_aa: CASSSPPGPQHF
clone_size: .; v_call: TRBV6-6; d_call: TRBD1; j_call: TRBJ1-5; cdr3_nt: TGTGCCAGCAGTCTAGGGACAGCGATACTTAGCAATCAGCCCCAGCATTTT; cdr3_aa: CASSLGTAILSNQPQHF
clone_size: .; v_call: TRBV6-5; d_call: .; j_call: TRBJ2-3; cdr3_nt: TGTGCCAGTCCGGAACCAGGGACGCAGTATTTT; cdr3_aa: CASPEPGTQYF
clone_size: .; v_call: TRBV18; d_call: TRBD1; j_call: TRBJ2-3; cdr3_nt: TGTGCCAGCTCACCTCCGGGACAGAAAACAGATACGCAGTATTTT; cdr3_aa: CASSPPGQKTDTQYF
clone_size: .; v_call: TRBV4-1; d_call: .; j_call: TRBJ1-1; cdr3_nt: TGCGCCAGCAGCCTCGACCGAAGGGGTACTGAAGCTTTCTTT; cdr3_aa: CASSLDRRGTEAFF
clone_size: .; v_call: TRBV5-8; d_call: .; j_call: TRBJ2-2; cdr3_nt: TGTGCCAGCAGCTTCCGACTGACGTACACCGGGGAGCTGTTTTTT; cdr3_aa: CASSFRLTYTGELFF
clone_size: .; v_call: TRBV9; d_call: TRBD2; j_call: TRBJ2-1; cdr3_nt: TGTGCCAGCAGCACTAGCGGGAGCTTGGGCAATGAGCAGTTCTTC; cdr3_aa: CASSTSGSLGNEQFF
clone_size: .; v_call: TRBV24-1; d_call: .; j_call: TRBJ1-1; cdr3_nt: TGTGCCACCAGTGATAATCGGGATGCTTTCTTT; cdr3_aa: CATSDNRDAFF
clone_size: .; v_call: TRBV11-2; d_call: .; j_call: TRBJ2-7; cdr3_nt: TGTGCCAGCAGCTTAGATCTTTCCCCCTACGAGCAGTACTTC; cdr3_aa: CASSLDLSPYEQYF
clone_size: once; v_call: TRBV10-3; d_call: .; j_call: TRBJ1-2; cdr3_nt: TGTGCCACCGAACAGGATGGCTACACCTTC; cdr3_aa: CATEQDGYTF
clone_size: .; v_call: TRBV5-1; d_call: .; j_call: TRBJ1-1; cdr3_nt: TGCGCCAGCAGCTTCGACAACTTGAACACTGAAGCTTTCTTT; cdr3_aa: CASSFDNLNTEAFF
clone_size: once; v_call: TRBV28; d_call: TRBD2; j_call: TRBJ2-7; cdr3_nt: TGTGCCAGCAGTTCACCTGGGACTAGCGGGGGGTACGAGCAGTACTTC; cdr3_aa: CASSSPGTSGGYEQYF
clone_size: once; v_call: TRBV7-3; d_call: .; j_call: TRBJ2-1; cdr3_nt: TGTGCCAGCAGCGGCCAACAGGGCAATGAGCAGTTCTTC; cdr3_aa: CASSGQQGNEQFF
clone_size: .; v_call: TRBV3-1/TRBV3-2; d_call: .; j_call: TRBJ2-2; cdr3_nt: TGTGCCAGCAACCCTACCCTTGGGAACACCGGGGAGCTGTTTTTT; cdr3_aa: CASNPTLGNTGELFF
clone_size: .; v_call: TRBV6-5; d_call: TRBD1; j_call: TRBJ2-7; cdr3_nt: TGTGCCAGCAGTTTCAACAGGGGAACCTACGAGCAGTACTTC; cdr3_aa: CASSFNRGTYEQYF
clone_size: .; v_call: TRBV10-3; d_call: .; j_call: TRBJ2-7; cdr3_nt: TGTGCCATCAAAGAGAGCTACGAGCAGTACTTC; cdr3_aa: CAIKESYEQYF
clone_size: .; v_call: TRBV10-2; d_call: .; j_call: TRBJ1-2; cdr3_nt: TGCGCCAGCGTGACAGGAGACTATGGCTACACCTTC; cdr3_aa: CASVTGDYGYTF
clone_size: .; v_call: TRBV27; d_call: TRBD1; j_call: TRBJ1-5; cdr3_nt: TGTGCCAGCAGCGACGGACAGGGAGTGCTTCAGCCCCAGCATTTT; cdr3_aa: CASSDGQGVLQPQHF
clone_size: .; v_call: TRBV28; d_call: .; j_call: TRBJ1-6; cdr3_nt: TGTGCCAGCAGTTCAACAGGGTCGGCCTCACCCCTCCACTTT; cdr3_aa: CASSSTGSASPLHF
clone_size: few; v_call: TRBV2; d_call: .; j_call: TRBJ1-5; cdr3_nt: TGTGCCAGCAATAAGGAGTATAGCAATCAGCCCCAGCATTTT; cdr3_aa: CASNKEYSNQPQHF
clone_size: .; v_call: TRBV15; d_call: .; j_call: TRBJ2-7; cdr3_nt: TGTGCCACCAGCGCCCCTCAGGGCGAGCAGTACTTC; cdr3_aa: CATSAPQGEQYF
clone_size: .; v_call: TRBV7-8; d_call: TRBD1; j_call: TRBJ2-5; cdr3_nt: TGTGCCAGCAGCTTAGACAGGGGGTCGGGGGAGACCCAGTACTTC; cdr3_aa: CASSLDRGSGETQYF
clone_size: .; v_call: TRBV29-1; d_call: TRBD1; j_call: TRBJ1-2; cdr3_nt: TGCAGCGTTGAAGACCCCGGACAGGGGGCTTATGGCTACACCTTC; cdr3_aa: CSVEDPGQGAYGYTF
clone_size: .; v_call: TRBV30; d_call: .; j_call: TRBJ1-3; cdr3_nt: TGTGCCTGGAGCCGCCGGGACACCCTCTCTGGAAACACCATATATTTT; cdr3_aa: CAWSRRDTLSGNTIYF
clone_size: .; v_call: TRBV5-6; d_call: .; j_call: TRBJ1-6; cdr3_nt: TGTGCCAGCAGCTGGGGGGAGACCTCTTCACCCCTCCACTTT; cdr3_aa: CASSWGETSSPLHF
clone_size: .; v_call: TRBV28; d_call: .; j_call: TRBJ1-5; cdr3_nt: TGTGCCACCCTGGAGCAGGGGTACCAGCCCCAGCATTTT; cdr3_aa: CATLEQGYQPQHF
clone_size: .; v_call: TRBV2; d_call: .; j_call: TRBJ2-3; cdr3_nt: TGTGCCAGCAGGGCGAGGGTTACGCAGTATTTT; cdr3_aa: CASRARVTQYF
clone_size: once; v_call: TRBV6-6; d_call: TRBD1; j_call: TRBJ2-5; cdr3_nt: TGTGCCAGCAGCCCCGGGACAGGGGCTTACCAAGAGACCCAGTACTTC; cdr3_aa: CASSPGTGAYQETQYF
clone_size: .; v_call: TRBV6-5; d_call: TRBD2; j_call: TRBJ2-1; cdr3_nt: TGTGCCAGCAAAGCTACGGGGGGGTCCTACAATGAGCAGTTCTTC; cdr3_aa: CASKATGGSYNEQFF
clone_size: .; v_call: TRBV23-1; d_call: TRBD1; j_call: TRBJ2-7; cdr3_nt: TGCGCCAGCAGAATCTCCCGGGACAGGGTGCCCTACGAGCAGTACTTC; cdr3_aa: CASRISRDRVPYEQYF
clone_size: .; v_call: TRBV5-5; d_call: TRBD1; j_call: TRBJ1-3; cdr3_nt: TGTGCCAGCAGCTCGGAGCTGGACAGGGGCCCCTCTGGAAACACCATATATTTT; cdr3_aa: CASSSELDRGPSGNTIYF
clone_size: .; v_call: TRBV18; d_call: .; j_call: TRBJ1-3; cdr3_nt: TGTGCCAGCTCACCGGGCAGCCGCTCTGGAAACACCATATATTTT; cdr3_aa: CASSPGSRSGNTIYF
clone_size: .; v_call: TRBV27; d_call: TRBD2; j_call: TRBJ2-7; cdr3_nt: TGTGCCAGCAGCCAAGCGGGGTTTCCCTACGAGCAGTACTTC; cdr3_aa: CASSQAGFPYEQYF
clone_size: .; v_call: TRBV2; d_call: .; j_call: TRBJ2-6; cdr3_nt: TGTGCCAGCAGTGGACAGTTTATCTCTGGGGCCAACGTCCTGACTTTC; cdr3_aa: CASSGQFISGANVLTF
clone_size: .; v_call: TRBV19; d_call: TRBD1; j_call: TRBJ2-7; cdr3_nt: TGTGCCAGTAGTATAGAGGCGGGACAGGAGGTGTACTTC; cdr3_aa: CASSIEAGQEVYF
clone_size: .; v_call: TRBV2; d_call: TRBD1; j_call: TRBJ1-1; cdr3_nt: TGTGCCAGCAGTAGAGACAGGGTATCCACTGAAGCTTTCTTT; cdr3_aa: CASSRDRVSTEAFF
clone_size: .; v_call: TRBV25-1; d_call: TRBD1; j_call: TRBJ1-6; cdr3_nt: TGTGCCAGCAAAGGACAGGGGAATTCACCCCTCCACTTT; cdr3_aa: CASKGQGNSPLHF
clone_size: .; v_call: TRBV3-1/TRBV3-2; d_call: TRBD1; j_call: TRBJ2-2; cdr3_nt: TGTGCCAGCAGACGACAGGGAGTCACCGGGGAGCTGTTTTTT; cdr3_aa: CASRRQGVTGELFF
clone_size: .; v_call: TRBV5-1; d_call: .; j_call: TRBJ1-2; cdr3_nt: TGCGCCAGCAGTCAGTCCTTTAACTATGGCTACACCTTC; cdr3_aa: CASSQSFNYGYTF
clone_size: .; v_call: TRBV7-3; d_call: .; j_call: TRBJ1-5; cdr3_nt: TGTGCCAGCAGCCCCCGAAGCCCGGGGGGTTATAGCAATCAGCCCCAGCATTTT; cdr3_aa: CASSPRSPGGYSNQPQHF
clone_size: .; v_call: TRBV10-1; d_call: .; j_call: TRBJ2-7; cdr3_nt: TGCGCCACCCAACGGGGTAGCGGTTACGAGCAGTACTTC; cdr3_aa: CATQRGSGYEQYF